The present TCR beta chain was sequenced within a study of early T cells in non-severe SARS-CoV-2 infection. Individual cDNA molecules were tagged with unique molecular identifiers, the study reported. In TCRdb, the 5' RACE reads were re-called with MiXCR into one record per CDR3 protein. The data show around 94,000 distinct CDR3 sequences, around 13% seen once. The CDR3 consists of 13 residues. Germline-derived CDR1 and CDR2 are MDHEN and SYDVKM. The germline V and J ends were trimmed by 7 bases and 10 bases, with 19 bases remaining between them. This clonotype was seen many times. Source material: whole blood. The V and J genes are TRBV28 and TRBJ1-1; D is possibly TRBD1 (5 bases). The TCR originated in an adult who was a healthcare worker with PCR-confirmed SARS-CoV-2 infection or an uninfected control (not recorded which). CDR3 protein: CASTPGTAESAFF. The CDR3 nucleotides read TGTGCCAGCACCCCAGGGACTGCCGAGTCAGCTTTCTTT.